The clone carrying this T cell receptor (beta chain) occurred once. Its specificity is not known. Here immunoSEQ multiplex PCR was the method, and the copy in TCRdb shows in-frame clones only, minus some. The data hold 20,000 to 30,000 clones, with about 90% observed a single time. This record comes from a study of chemoradiotherapy in HPV16-positive cancers. Study in general: Candidate HPV-specific clones and shared TCR motifs came from two HPV16-positive patients. Broader study findings: Functional assays defining HPV-specific T cells used only two HPV16-positive patients. Non-HPV-specific T cells did not expand in tumors during treatment, whereas candidate HPV-specific clones and E7-related motifs did.

Repertoires were sampled repeatedly during chemoradiotherapy. Trimming took off 0 bases at V and 6 bases at J, with 8 bases between the two ends. This CDR3 region has 13 residues. Per germline, CDR1 LGHNA and CDR2 YSLEER. The sequencing here drew on blood, taken from a patient who underwent chemoradiotherapy. This clonotype originated in a human donor with HPV-associated anogenital cancer. The V and J genes are TRBV4-3 and TRBJ1-2, with D perhaps matching TRBD1 (5 bases). In DNA form, the CDR3 reads TGCGCCAGCAGCCAAGATTTGGACAATGGCTACACCTTC. Translated: CASSQDLDNGYTF.